The source of this T cell receptor (beta chain) is a study of T-cell memory formation after mild COVID-19 (dated by TCRdb to the early 2020s). Broadly, across the study: TCR sequence clusters from the two donors were largely donor specific. T-cell clones expanding and contracting after mild COVID-19 in two donors were tracked by longitudinal TCRalpha and TCRbeta repertoire sequencing. The cohort comprised two young, previously healthy adult volunteers, one female and one male.

V is shortened by 6 bases, J by 0 bases, and the region joining them spans 17 bases. CDR1 and CDR2, looked up from the germline V gene, are MNHEY and SVGAGI. Including the terminal cysteine and phenylalanine, the CDR3 comprises 16 residues. Just the 48-base CDR3 DNA is kept, in frame starting at base 1. General findings and caveats noted by the study authors: Balanced CD4/CD8 phenotypes were observed for clones contracting from day 15 to 85, whereas a bias towards CD4+ was observed for a second wave of clones expanding from day 15 to 37. Only two mild cases were covered by the study, and larger cohorts that include severe cases with pre-infection samples were considered necessary. Contracting CD4+ clones turned up mainly in the CM and EM memory subsets, whereas EMRA was where CD8+ clones were enriched. Some responding clones were detected in pre-infection memory, which suggested that pre-existing cross-reactive memory T cells had joined the SARS-CoV-2 response. The second-wave clones that peaked on day 37 were not confirmed to be SARS-CoV-2 specific.

TCRdb names Illumina NovaSeq 6000 as the instrument used. TCRalpha and TCRbeta cDNA libraries were built by 5'RACE with constant-segment primers, adding sample barcodes and unique molecular identifiers. RNA was extracted from every sample with Trizol reagent. Amplification of the libraries took two PCR steps, and the second step added a second sample barcode plus Illumina TruSeq adapters. The libraries were sequenced on an Illumina NovaSeq using 2 x 150 bp paired-end reads. From the authors' description of their analysis: Reads were demultiplexed and collapsed into UMI-guided consensus sequences with migec v1.2.7. With mixcr v2.1.11, UMI consensuses were aligned to TRA and TRB V and J templates and assembled into clonotypes. Expanded or contracted clonotypes were those called significant by both edgeR and NoisET, with noise models trained on biological replicates. For edgeR calls, the cutoffs were a false discovery rate-adjusted p below 0.01 and a log2 fold-change threshold of 1. As an exploratory analysis of dynamics, max-normalized trajectories of the 1000 most abundant clonotypes were examined with PCA combined with hierarchical clustering. Each responding clone was given a CD4 or CD8 phenotype based on the CD4+ and CD8+ repertoires, which had been sequenced separately. TCRdb cleaned the public reads at Q25 with fastp, built clones with MiXCR and kept in-frame beta chains. Merged by CDR3 protein, the rows form single entries marked with the most common genes and DNA. The V and J calls follow TCRdb's processing rather than the paper's. Counted in this sample were fewer than 400,000 distinct CDR3 sequences; roughly 13% of them appeared once. Roughly 23% of the sample rests with the top ten.

Ficoll-Paque density gradient centrifugation was used to isolate PBMCs. This clonotype was seen a few times. This receptor's antigen is unknown. The input lacks base qualities; no much larger clone sits a single base away. The sequenced sample consisted of PBMCs or a T cell subset sorted from them (not recorded which). The V and J segments used are TRBV6-5 and TRBJ1-2; no D gene is confidently identified. The TCR was taken from a man between 18 and 35 years old who had mild COVID-19 (a few samples of this study predate the infection). The sample titles of this study are shuffled in the database, so cell type and time point are left out; the donor was told from shared clones. The DNA reads as follows: TGTGCCAGCAGCCTCGTAGCTCACGCCGCTAACTATGGCTACACCTTC. Translated, this gives CASSLVAHAANYGYTF.